Given below is one TCR beta chain in context. The antigen is unknown. The PCR had 60 Vbeta and 13 Jbeta primers. Generated by immunoSEQ multiplex PCR, the TCRdb table keeps only in-frame clones and is missing some. The sample has approximately 170,000 clones; around three quarters are singletons. The source of the sample is a study of cytomegalovirus exposure and HLA in healthy donors. Across the whole study: Of all 360 or so donors who were genotyped, roughly 81% belonged to the Caucasian-associated ancestry cluster. General study points: For presence/absence analyses, sequencing depth was assumed to be roughly uniform across donors.

Trimming stripped 5 bases from V and 14 bases from J, with 17 bases between. Germline V gene data show CDR1 as SGHAT and CDR2 as FQNNGV. The CDR3 covers 12 residues. This receptor was identified in a man in his forties in good health and CMV-seronegative. Sequencing was done on a sample of PBMCs. The rearrangement joins TRBV11-2 to TRBJ2-3, with D hard to call. CDR3 loop: CASSRDSVCSYF. DNA of the CDR3: TGTGCCAGCAGCCGAGACTCCGTTTGTTCGTATTTT.